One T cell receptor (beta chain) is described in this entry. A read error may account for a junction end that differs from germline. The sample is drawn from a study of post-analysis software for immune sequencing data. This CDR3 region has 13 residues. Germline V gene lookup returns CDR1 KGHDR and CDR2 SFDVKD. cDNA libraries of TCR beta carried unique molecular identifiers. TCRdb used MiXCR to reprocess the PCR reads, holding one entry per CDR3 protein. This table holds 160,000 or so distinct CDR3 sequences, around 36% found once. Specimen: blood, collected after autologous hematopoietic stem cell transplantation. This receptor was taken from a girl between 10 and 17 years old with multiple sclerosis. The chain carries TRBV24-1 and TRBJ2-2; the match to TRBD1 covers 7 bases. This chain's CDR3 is CATKNRGSGELFF. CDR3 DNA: TGTGCCACCAAAAACAGGGGCTCCGGGGAGTTGTTTTTT.